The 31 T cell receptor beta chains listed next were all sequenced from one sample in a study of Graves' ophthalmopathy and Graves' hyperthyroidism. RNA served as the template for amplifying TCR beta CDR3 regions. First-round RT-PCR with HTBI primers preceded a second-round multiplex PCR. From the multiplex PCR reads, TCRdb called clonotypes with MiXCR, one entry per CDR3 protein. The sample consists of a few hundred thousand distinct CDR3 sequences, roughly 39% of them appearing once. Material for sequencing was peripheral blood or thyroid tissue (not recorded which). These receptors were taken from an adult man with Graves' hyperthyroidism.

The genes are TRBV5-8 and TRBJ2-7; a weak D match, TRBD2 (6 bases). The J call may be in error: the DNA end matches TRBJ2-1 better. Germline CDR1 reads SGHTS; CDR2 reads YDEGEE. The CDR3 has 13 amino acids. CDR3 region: CASSFLAANEQFF. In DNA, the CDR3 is TGTGCCAGCAGCTTTTTAGCGGCTAACGAGCAGTTCTTC.

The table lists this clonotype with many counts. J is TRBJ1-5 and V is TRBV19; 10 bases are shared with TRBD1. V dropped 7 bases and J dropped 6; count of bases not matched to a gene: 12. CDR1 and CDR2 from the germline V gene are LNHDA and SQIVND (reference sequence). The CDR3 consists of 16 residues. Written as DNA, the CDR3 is TGTGCCAGTACCCCCAATGACAGGGGGCCGAGTCAGCCCCAGCATTTT. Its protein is CASTPNDRGPSQPQHF.

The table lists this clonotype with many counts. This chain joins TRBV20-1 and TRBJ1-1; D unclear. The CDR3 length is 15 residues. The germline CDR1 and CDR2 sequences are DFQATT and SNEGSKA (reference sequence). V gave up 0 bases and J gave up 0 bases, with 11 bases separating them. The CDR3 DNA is TGCAGTGCTAGAGATACCTACACCCTGAACACTGAAGCTTTCTTT. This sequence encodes CSARDTYTLNTEAFF.

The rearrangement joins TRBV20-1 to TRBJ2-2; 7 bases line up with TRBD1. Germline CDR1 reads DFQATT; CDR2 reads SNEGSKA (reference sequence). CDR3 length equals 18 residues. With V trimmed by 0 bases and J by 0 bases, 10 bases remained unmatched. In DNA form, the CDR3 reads TGCAGTGCTAGAGATCTTGAGGGGGCAAACCCGAACACCGGGGAGCTGTTTTTT. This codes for CSARDLEGANPNTGELFF.

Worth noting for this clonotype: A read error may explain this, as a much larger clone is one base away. The CDR3 protein is CASSQGTANTVAFF. The CDR3 DNA follows: TGCGCCAGCAGCCAAGGGACAGCGAACACTGTAGCTTTCTTT. V usage is TRBV5-1 and J usage is TRBJ1-1, with 7 nucleotides matching TRBD1. Germline lookup yields CDR1 SGHRS and CDR2 YFSETQ. This CDR3 has 14 amino acids.

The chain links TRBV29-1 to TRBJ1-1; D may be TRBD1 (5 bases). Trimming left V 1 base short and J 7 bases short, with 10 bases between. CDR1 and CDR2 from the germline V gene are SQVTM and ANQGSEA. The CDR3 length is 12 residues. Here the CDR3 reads CSVEGDANEAFF. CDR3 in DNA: TGCAGCGTTGAAGGGGACGCTAATGAAGCTTTCTTT.

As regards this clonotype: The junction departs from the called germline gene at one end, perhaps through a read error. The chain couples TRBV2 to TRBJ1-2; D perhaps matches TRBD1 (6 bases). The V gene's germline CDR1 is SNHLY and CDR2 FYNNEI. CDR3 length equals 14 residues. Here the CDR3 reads CATSDTGYGYGYTF. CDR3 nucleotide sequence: TGTGCCACCAGTGATACAGGGTACGGCTATGGCTACACCTTC. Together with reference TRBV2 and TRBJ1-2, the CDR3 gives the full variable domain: EPEVTQTPSHQVTQMGQEVILRCVPISNHLYFYWYRQILGQKVEFLVSFYNNEISEKSEIFDDQFSVERPDGSNFTLKIRSTKLEDSAMYFCATSDTGYGYGYTFGSGTRLTVV.

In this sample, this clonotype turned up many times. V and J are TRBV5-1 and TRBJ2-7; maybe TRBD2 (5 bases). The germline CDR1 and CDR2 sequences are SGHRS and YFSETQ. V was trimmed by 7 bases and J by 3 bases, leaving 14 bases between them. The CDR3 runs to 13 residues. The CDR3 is CASAQRVNYEQYF. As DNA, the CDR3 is TGCGCCAGCGCCCAGAGGGTTAACTACGAGCAGTACTTC.

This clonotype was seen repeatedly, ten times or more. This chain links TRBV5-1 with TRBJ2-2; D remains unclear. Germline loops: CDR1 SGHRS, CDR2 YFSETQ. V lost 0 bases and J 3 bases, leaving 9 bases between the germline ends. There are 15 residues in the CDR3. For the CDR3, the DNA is TGCGCCAGCAGCTTGGACGACCGATACACCGGGGAGCTGTTTTTT. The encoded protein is CASSLDDRYTGELFF.

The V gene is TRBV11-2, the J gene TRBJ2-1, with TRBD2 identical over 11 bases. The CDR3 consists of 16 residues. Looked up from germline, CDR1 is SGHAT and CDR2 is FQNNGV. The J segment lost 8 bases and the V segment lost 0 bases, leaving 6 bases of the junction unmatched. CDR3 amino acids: CASSLEGTSGWDEQFF. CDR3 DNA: TGTGCCAGCAGCTTAGAGGGGACTAGCGGCTGGGATGAGCAGTTCTTC.

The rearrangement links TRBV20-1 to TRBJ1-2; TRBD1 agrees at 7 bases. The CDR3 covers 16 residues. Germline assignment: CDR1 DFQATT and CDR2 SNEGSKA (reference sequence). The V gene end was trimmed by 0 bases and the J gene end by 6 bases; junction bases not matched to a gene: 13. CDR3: CSARDGRTGGEDGYTF. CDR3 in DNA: TGCAGTGCTAGAGATGGACGGACAGGAGGGGAAGATGGCTACACCTTC.

Written as DNA, the CDR3 is TGTGCCAGCAGCTCGACTAGCGGGGCACGCACAGATACGCAGTATTTT. It translates to CASSSTSGARTDTQYF. The chain joins TRBV7-6 to TRBJ2-3; TRBD2 agrees at 11 bases. In germline, CDR1 is SGHVS, CDR2 FNYEAQ. The CDR3 spans 16 residues. V lost 4 bases and J lost 1; bases outside the gene matches: 4. The complete variable domain, with remaining parts taken from reference TRBV7-6 and TRBJ2-3, reads GAGVSQSPRYKVTKRGQDVALRCDPISGHVSLYWYRQALGQGPEFLTYFNYEAQQDKSGLPNDRFSAERPEGSISTLTIQRTEQRDSAMYRCASSSTSGARTDTQYFGPGTRLTVL.

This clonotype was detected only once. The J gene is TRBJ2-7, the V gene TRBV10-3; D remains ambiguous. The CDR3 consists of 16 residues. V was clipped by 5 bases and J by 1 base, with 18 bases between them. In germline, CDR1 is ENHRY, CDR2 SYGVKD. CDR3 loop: CAISLPPRHPSYEQYF. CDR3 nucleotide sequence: TGTGCCATCAGTTTACCCCCCCGACACCCGTCCTACGAGCAGTACTTC.

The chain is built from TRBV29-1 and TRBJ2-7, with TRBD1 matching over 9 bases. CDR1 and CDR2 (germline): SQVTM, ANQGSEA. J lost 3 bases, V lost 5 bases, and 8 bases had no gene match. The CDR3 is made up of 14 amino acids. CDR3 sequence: CSVTNMDRGYEQYF. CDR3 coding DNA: TGCAGCGTTACCAACATGGACAGGGGCTACGAGCAGTACTTC.

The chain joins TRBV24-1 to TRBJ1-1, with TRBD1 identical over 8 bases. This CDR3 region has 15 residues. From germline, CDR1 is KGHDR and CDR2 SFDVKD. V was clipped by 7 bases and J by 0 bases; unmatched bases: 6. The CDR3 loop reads CATRGTGPMNTEAFF. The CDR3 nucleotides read TGTGCCACCAGAGGGACAGGACCTATGAACACTGAAGCTTTCTTT.

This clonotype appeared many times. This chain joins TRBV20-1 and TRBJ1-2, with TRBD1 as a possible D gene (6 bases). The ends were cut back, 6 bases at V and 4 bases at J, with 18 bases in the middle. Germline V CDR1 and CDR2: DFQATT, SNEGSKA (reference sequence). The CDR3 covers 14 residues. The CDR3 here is CSAPEEAGAYGYTF. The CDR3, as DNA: TGCAGTGCGCCAGAAGAGGCGGGGGCCTATGGCTACACCTTC.

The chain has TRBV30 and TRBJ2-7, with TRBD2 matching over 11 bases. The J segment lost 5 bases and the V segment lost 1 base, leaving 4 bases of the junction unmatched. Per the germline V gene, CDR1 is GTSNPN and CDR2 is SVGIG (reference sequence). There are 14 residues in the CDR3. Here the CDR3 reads CAWSASGLADEQYF. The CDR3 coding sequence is TGTGCCTGGAGTGCCTCGGGACTAGCGGACGAGCAGTACTTC.

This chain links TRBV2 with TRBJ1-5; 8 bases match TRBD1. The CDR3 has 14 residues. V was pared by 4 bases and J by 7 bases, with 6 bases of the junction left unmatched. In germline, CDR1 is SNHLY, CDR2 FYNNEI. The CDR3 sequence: CASSGGQDGQPQHF. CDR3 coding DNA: TGTGCCAGCAGTGGGGGACAGGATGGCCAGCCCCAGCATTTT.

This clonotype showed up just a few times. CDR3 nucleotide sequence: TGCAGTGCTGGGGTTTCGTCGGTGGGGCAGTTCTTC. It is translated as CSAGVSSVGQFF. The chain is built from TRBV20-1 and TRBJ2-5; D gene uncertain. TRBJ2-1 matches the DNA end more closely, so the J call is doubtful. Looked up from germline, CDR1 is DFQATT and CDR2 is SNEGSKA (reference sequence). The CDR3 spans 12 residues.

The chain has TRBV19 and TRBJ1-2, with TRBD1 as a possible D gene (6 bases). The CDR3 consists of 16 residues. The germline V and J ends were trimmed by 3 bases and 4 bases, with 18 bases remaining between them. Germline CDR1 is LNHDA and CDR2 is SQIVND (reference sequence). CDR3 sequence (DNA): TGTGCCAGTAGTATCGGCGGGGGCGCGACATCCTATGGCTACACCTTC. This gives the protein CASSIGGGATSYGYTF. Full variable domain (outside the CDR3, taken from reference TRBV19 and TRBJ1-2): DGGITQSPKYLFRKEGQNVTLSCEQNLNHDAMYWYRQDPGQGLRLIYYSQIVNDFQKGDIAEGYSVSREKKESFPLTVTSAQKNPTAFYLCASSIGGGATSYGYTFGSGTRLTVV.

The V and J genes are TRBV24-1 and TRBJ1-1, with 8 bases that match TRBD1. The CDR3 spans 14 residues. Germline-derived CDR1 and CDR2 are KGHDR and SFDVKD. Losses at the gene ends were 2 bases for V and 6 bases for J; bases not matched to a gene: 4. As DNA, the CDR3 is TGTGCCACCAGTGATTCCCAACAGGGGGCTGAAGCTTTCTTT. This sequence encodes CATSDSQQGAEAFF.

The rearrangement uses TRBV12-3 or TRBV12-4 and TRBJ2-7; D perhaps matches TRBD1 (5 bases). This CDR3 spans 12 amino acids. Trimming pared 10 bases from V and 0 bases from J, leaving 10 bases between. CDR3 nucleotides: TGTGCCACCCAACAGGACTCCTACGAGCAGTACTTC. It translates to CATQQDSYEQYF.

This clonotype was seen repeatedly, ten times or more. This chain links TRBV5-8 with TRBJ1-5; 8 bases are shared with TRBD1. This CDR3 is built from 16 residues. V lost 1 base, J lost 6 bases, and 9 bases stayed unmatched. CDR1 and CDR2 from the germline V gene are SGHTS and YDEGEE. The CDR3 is CASSLFSAGGTQPQHF. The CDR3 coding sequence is TGTGCCAGCAGCTTGTTCTCTGCAGGGGGCACTCAGCCCCAGCATTTT. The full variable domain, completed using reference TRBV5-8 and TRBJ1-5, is EAGVTQSPTHLIKTRGQQATLRCSPISGHTSVYWYQQALGLGLQFLLWYDEGEERNRGNFPPRFSGRQFPNYSSELNVNALELEDSALYLCASSLFSAGGTQPQHFGDGTRLSIL.

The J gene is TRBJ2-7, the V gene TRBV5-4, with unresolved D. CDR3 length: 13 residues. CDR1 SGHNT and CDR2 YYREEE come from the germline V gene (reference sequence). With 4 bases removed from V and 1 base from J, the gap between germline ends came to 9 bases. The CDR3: CASSPELSYEQYF. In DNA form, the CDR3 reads TGTGCCAGCAGCCCGGAATTGTCCTACGAGCAGTACTTC.

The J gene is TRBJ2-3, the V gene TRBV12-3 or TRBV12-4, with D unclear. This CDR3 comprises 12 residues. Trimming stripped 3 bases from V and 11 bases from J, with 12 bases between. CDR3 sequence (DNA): TGTGCCAGCAGTTTCAGCCTGTCGGGGCAGTATTTT. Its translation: CASSFSLSGQYF.

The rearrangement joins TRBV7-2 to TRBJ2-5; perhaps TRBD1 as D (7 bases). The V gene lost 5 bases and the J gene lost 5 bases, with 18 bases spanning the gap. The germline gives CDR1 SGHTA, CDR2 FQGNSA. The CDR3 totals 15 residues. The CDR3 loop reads CASSPTTGTAETQYF. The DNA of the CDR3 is TGTGCCAGCAGCCCGACGACAGGGACTGCGGAGACCCAGTACTTC. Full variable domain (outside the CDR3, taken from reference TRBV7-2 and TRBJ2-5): GAGVSQSPSNKVTEKGKDVELRCDPISGHTALYWYRQSLGQGLEFLIYFQGNSAPDKSGLPSDRFSAERTGGSVSTLTIQRTQQEDSAVYLCASSPTTGTAETQYFGPGTRLLVL.

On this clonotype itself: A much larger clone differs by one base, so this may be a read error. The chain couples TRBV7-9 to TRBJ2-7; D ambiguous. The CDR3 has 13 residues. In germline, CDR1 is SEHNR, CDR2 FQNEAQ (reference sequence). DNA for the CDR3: TGTGCCGGCAGCTTGCTCTACAGCTACGAGCAGTACTTC. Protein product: CAGSLLYSYEQYF. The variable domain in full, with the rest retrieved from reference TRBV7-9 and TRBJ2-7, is DTGVSQNPRHKITKRGQNVTFRCDPISEHNRLYWYRQTLGQGPEFLTYFQNEAQLEKSRLLSDRFSAERPKGSFSTLEIQRTEQGDSAMYLCAGSLLYSYEQYFGPGTRLTVT.

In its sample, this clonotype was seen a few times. This CDR3 reads CASNPTGPNQPQHF. As DNA, the CDR3 is TGTGCCAGCAATCCGACAGGTCCTAATCAGCCCCAGCATTTT. V and J are TRBV2 and TRBJ1-5; D perhaps matches TRBD1 (6 bases). The ends were cut back, 7 bases at V and 4 bases at J, with 14 bases in the middle. Looked up from germline, CDR1 is SNHLY and CDR2 is FYNNEI. The CDR3 is made up of 14 amino acids.

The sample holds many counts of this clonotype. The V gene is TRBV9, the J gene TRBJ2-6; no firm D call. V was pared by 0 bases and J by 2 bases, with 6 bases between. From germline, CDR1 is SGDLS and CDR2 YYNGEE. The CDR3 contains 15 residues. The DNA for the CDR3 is TGTGCCAGCAGCGTAGAAGAGACTGGGGCCAACGTCCTGACTTTC. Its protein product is CASSVEETGANVLTF.

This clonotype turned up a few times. The CDR3 loop is CASSPGLAGAVRSEQYF. The CDR3 DNA reads TGTGCCAGCAGCCCGGGACTAGCGGGAGCAGTTCGGTCCGAGCAGTACTTC. The chain employs TRBV7-9 and TRBJ2-7; 14 positions agree with TRBD2. The CDR3 is made up of 17 amino acids. V lost 5 bases and J lost 6; bases outside the gene matches: 12. Germline V CDR1 and CDR2: SEHNR, FQNEAQ (reference sequence). Complete variable domain (other parts from reference TRBV7-9 and TRBJ2-7): DTGVSQNPRHKITKRGQNVTFRCDPISEHNRLYWYRQTLGQGPEFLTYFQNEAQLEKSRLLSDRFSAERPKGSFSTLEIQRTEQGDSAMYLCASSPGLAGAVRSEQYFGPGTRLTVT.

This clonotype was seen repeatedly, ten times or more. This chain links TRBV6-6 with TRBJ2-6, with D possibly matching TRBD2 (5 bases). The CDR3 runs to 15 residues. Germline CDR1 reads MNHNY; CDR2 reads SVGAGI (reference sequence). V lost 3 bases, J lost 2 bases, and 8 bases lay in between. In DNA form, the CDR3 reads TGTGCCAGCAGTTATGGAGGCACTGGGGCCAACGTCCTGACTTTC. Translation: CASSYGGTGANVLTF.